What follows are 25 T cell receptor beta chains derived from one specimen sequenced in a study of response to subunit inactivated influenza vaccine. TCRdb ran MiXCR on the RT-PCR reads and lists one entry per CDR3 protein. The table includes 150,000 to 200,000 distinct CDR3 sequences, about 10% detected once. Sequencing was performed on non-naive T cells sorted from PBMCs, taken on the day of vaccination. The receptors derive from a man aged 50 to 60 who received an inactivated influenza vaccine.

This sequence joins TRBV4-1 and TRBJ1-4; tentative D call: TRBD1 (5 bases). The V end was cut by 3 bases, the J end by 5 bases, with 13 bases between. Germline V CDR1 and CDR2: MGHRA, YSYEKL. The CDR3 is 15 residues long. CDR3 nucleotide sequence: TGCGCCAGCAGCCAGGCTGCGGGGGGAAATGAAAAACTGTTTTTT. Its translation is CASSQAAGGNEKLFF.

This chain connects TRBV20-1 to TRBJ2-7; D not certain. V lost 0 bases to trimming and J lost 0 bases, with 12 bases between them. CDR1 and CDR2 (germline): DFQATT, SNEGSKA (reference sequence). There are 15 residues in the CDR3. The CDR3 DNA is TGCAGTGCTAGAGATCTTGCGGAGAGCTCCTACGAGCAGTACTTC. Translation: CSARDLAESSYEQYF.

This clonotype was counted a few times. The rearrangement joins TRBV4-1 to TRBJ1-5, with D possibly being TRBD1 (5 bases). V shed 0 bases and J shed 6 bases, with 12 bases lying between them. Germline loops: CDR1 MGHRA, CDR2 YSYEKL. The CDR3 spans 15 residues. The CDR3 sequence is CASSQDPGLTQPQHF. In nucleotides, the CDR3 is TGCGCCAGCAGCCAAGATCCAGGGTTAACTCAGCCCCAGCATTTT.

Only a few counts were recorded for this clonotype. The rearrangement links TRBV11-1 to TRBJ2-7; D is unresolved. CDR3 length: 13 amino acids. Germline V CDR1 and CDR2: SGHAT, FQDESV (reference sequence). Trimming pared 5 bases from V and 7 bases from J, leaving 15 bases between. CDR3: CASSHPRAREQYF. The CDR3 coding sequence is TGTGCCAGCAGCCACCCTCGCGCTCGTGAGCAGTACTTC.

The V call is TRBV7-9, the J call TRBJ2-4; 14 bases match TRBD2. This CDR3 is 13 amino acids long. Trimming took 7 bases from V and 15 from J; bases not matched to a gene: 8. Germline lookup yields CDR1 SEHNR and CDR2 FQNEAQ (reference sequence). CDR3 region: CASKEGLAGGWYF. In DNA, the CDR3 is TGTGCCAGCAAAGAAGGACTAGCGGGAGGTTGGTACTTC.

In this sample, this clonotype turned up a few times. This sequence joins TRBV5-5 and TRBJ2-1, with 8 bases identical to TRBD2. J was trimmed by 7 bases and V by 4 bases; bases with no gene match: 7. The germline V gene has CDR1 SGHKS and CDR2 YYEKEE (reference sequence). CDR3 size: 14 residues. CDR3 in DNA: TGTGCCAGCAGCCTAGCGGGCCAGGGGAATGAGCAGTTCTTC. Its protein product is CASSLAGQGNEQFF. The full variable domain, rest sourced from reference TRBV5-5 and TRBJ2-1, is DAGVTQSPTHLIKTRGQQVTLRCSPISGHKSVSWYQQVLGQGPQFIFQYYEKEERGRGNFPDRFSARQFPNYSSELNVNALLLGDSALYLCASSLAGQGNEQFFGPGTRLTVL.

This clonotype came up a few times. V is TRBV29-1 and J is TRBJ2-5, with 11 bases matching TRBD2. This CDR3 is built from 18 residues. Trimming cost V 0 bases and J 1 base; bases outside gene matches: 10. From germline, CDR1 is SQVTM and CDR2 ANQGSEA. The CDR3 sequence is CSVEDLLRLAGGQETQYF. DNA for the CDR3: TGCAGCGTTGAAGATCTTCTACGGCTAGCGGGGGGCCAAGAGACCCAGTACTTC.

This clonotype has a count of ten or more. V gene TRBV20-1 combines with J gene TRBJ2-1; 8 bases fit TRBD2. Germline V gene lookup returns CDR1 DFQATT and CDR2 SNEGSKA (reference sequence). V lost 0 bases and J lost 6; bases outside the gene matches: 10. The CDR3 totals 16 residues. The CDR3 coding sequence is TGCAGTGCTAGAGATTTAAAGCGGGAGCTAAGCAATGAGCAGTTCTTC. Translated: CSARDLKRELSNEQFF.

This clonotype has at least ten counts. CDR3 sequence (DNA): TGTGCCAGCAGCGCAGAAGACAACTATGGCTACACCTTC. Its translation is CASSAEDNYGYTF. The chain joins TRBV28 to TRBJ1-2, with D unresolved. The CDR3 is 13 amino acids. CDR1 and CDR2 from the germline V gene are MDHEN and SYDVKM. V was cut by 6 bases and J by 2 bases, with 10 bases left in between.

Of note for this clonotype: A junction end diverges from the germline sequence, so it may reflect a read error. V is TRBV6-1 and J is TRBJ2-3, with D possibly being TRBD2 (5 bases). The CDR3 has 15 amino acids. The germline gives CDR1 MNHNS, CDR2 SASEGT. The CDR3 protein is CASREQQSSTDTQDF. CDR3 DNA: TGTGCCAGCAGGGAACAGCAATCTAGCACAGATACGCAGGATTTT.

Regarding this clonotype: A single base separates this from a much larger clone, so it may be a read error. CDR3 protein: CSSSLVGAGELFF. CDR3 sequence (DNA): TGTTCCAGCAGCTTGGTAGGGGCCGGGGAGCTGTTTTTT. The rearrangement uses TRBV5-4 and TRBJ2-2; tentative D call: TRBD1 (5 bases). The CDR3 length is 13 residues. Germline V gene lookup returns CDR1 SGHNT and CDR2 YYREEE (reference sequence).

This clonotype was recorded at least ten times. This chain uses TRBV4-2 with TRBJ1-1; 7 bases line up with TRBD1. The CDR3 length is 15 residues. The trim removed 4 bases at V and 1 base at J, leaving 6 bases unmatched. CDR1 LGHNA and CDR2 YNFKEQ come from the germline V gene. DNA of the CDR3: TGTGCCAGCAGCCGTACCGGGACAGAGAACACTGAAGCTTTCTTT. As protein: CASSRTGTENTEAFF.

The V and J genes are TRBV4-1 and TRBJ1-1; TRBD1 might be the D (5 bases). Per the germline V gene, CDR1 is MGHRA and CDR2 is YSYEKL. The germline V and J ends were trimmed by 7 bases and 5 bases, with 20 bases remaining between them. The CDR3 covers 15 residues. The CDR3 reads CASTYGGAAKTEAFF. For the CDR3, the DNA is TGCGCCAGCACCTACGGAGGGGCAGCAAAAACTGAAGCTTTCTTT.

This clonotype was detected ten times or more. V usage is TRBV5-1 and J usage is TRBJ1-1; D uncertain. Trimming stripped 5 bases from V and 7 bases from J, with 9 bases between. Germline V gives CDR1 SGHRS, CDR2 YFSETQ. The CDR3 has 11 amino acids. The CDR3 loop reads CASRHEGEAFF. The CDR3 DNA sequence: TGCGCCAGCAGACATGAGGGTGAAGCTTTCTTT.

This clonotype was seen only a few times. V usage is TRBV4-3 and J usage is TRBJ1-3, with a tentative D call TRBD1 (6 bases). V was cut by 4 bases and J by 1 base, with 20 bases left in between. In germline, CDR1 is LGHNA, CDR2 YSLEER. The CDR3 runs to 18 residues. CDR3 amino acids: CASSPADRRGTSGNTIYF. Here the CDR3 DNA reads TGCGCCAGCAGCCCCGCCGACCGAAGGGGGACTTCTGGAAACACCATATATTTT.

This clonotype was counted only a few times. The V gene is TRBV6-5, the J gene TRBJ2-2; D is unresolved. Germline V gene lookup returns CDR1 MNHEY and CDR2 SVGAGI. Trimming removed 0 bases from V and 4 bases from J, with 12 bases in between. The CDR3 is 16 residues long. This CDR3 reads CASSYSIGPGTGELFF. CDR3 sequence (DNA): TGTGCCAGCAGTTACTCGATTGGGCCGGGCACCGGGGAGCTGTTTTTT.

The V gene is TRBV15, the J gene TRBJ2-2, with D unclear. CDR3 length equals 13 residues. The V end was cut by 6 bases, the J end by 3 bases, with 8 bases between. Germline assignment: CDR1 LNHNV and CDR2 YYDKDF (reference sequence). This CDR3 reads CATSVGYTGELFF. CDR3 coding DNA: TGTGCCACCAGTGTGGGATACACCGGGGAGCTGTTTTTT.

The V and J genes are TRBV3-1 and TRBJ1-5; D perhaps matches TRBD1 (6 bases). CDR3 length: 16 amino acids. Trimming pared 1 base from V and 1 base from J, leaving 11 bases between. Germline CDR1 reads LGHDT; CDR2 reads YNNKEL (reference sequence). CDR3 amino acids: CASSQGGQISNQPQHF. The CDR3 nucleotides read TGTGCCAGCAGCCAAGGGGGGCAAATCAGCAATCAGCCCCAGCATTTT.

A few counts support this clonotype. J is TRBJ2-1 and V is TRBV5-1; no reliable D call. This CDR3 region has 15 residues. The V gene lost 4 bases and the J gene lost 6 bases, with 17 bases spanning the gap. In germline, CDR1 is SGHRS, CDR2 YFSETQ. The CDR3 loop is CASSPSLESGNEQFF. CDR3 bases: TGCGCCAGCAGCCCTAGTCTAGAATCGGGCAATGAGCAGTTCTTC.

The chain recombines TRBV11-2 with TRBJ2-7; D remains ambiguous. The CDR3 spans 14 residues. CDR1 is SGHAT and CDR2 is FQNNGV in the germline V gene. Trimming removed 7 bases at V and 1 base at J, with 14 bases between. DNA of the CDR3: TGTGCCAGCACCATAAGGGAAACTTCCTACGAGCAGTACTTC. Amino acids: CASTIRETSYEQYF.

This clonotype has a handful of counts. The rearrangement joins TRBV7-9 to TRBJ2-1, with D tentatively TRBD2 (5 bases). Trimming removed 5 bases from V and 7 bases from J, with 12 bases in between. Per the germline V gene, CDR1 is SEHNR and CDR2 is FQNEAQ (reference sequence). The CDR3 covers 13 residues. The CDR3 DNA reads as TGTGCCAGCAGCCGAGGGCCGTTTAATGAGCAGTTCTTC. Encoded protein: CASSRGPFNEQFF.

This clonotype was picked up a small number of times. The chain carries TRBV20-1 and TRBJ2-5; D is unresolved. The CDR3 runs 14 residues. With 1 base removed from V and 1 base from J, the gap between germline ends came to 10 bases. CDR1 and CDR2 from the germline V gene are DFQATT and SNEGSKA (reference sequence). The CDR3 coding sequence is TGCAGTGCTAGAGTCGACCAGGCCCAAGAGACCCAGTACTTC. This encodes CSARVDQAQETQYF.

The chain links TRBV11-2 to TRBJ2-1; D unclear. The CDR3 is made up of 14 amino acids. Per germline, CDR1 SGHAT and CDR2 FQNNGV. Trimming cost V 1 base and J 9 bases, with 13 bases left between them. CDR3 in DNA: TGTGCCAGCAGCTTAGGTGGAAGCGTTACTGAGCAGTTCTTC. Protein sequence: CASSLGGSVTEQFF. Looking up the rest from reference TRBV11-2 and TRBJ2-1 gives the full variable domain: EAGVAQSPRYKIIEKRQSVAFWCNPISGHATLYWYQQILGQGPKLLIQFQNNGVVDDSQLPKDRFSAERLKGVDSTLKIQPAKLEDSAVYLCASSLGGSVTEQFFGPGTRLTVL.

This CDR3 reads CASSSTGALNQPQHF. DNA of the CDR3: TGTGCCAGCAGTTCGACAGGGGCGCTCAATCAGCCCCAGCATTTT. This rearrangement joins TRBV27 to TRBJ1-5; 8 bases fit TRBD1. With V trimmed by 4 bases and J by 3 bases, 5 bases remained unmatched. The CDR3 is 15 amino acids. Germline lookup yields CDR1 MNHEY and CDR2 SMNVEV (reference sequence).

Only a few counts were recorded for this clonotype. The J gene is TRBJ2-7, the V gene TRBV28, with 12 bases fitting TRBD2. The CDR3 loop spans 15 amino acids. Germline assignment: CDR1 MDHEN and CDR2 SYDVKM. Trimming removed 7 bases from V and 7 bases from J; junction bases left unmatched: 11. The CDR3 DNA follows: TGTGCCAGCACCGTAATGCTAGCGGGAGGGCGGGAGCAGTACTTC. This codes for CASTVMLAGGREQYF.